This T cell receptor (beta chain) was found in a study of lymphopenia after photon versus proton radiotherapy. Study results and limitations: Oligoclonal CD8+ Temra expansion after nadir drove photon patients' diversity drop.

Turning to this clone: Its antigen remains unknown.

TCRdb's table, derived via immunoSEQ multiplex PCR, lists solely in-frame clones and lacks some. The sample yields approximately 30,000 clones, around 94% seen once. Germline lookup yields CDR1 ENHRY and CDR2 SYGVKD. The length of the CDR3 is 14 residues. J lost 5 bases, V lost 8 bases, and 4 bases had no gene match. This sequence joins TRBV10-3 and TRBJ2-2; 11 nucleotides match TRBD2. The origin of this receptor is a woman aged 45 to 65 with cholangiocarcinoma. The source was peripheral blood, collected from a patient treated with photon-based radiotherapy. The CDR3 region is CAILAGGPTGELFF. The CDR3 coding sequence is TGTGCCATCCTAGCGGGGGGCCCTACCGGGGAGCTGTTTTTT.